This T cell receptor (beta chain) was sequenced during a study of response to subunit inactivated influenza vaccine. TCRdb reprocessed the RT-PCR reads via MiXCR and lists one record per CDR3 protein. The sample has 800,000 or so distinct CDR3 sequences; 21% are singletons. The CDR3 totals 13 residues. Trimming took 6 bases from V and 6 from J; bases not matched to a gene: 6. Looked up from germline, CDR1 is SQVTM and CDR2 is ANQGSEA. Findings of the study overall: Authors suggested each seasonal flu vaccination may recruit only limited numbers of new T cells.

In this sample, this clonotype turned up a few times. The antigen is not known. This sequence originates from a man aged 45 to 65 who received an inactivated influenza vaccine. Sample: PBMCs from blood, taken roughly 5 days after vaccination. The V and J genes are TRBV29-1 and TRBJ2-1; 9 positions agree with TRBD1. The CDR3 region is CSVDRDRANEQFF. The CDR3 DNA reads TGCAGCGTCGACCGGGACAGGGCCAATGAGCAGTTCTTC.